Below, one T cell receptor (beta chain) is given with its context. Some clones are missing from TCRdb's copy, which holds only in-frame ones; the method was immunoSEQ multiplex PCR. The sample lists a few hundred thousand clones; 90% were seen once. Between the trimmed V and J ends, which lost 4 bases and 5 bases, there was a span of 17 bases. From germline, CDR1 is SGHTA and CDR2 FQGNSA. This CDR3 region has 16 residues. This sample is part of a study of blood T cell repertoires in COVID-19. About the study: Samples representing acute and convalescent COVID-19 were sourced from the United States, Italy and Spain.

Cohort 3 recovered donors had two negative PCRs, clearance, or symptom resolution. Sequenced: PBMCs or T cells enriched from blood (not recorded which). V usage is TRBV7-2 and J usage is TRBJ1-4, with D tentatively TRBD1 (6 bases). This clonotype originated in a man between 18 and 29 years old who had recovered from COVID-19. DNA for the CDR3: TGTGCCAGCAGCTATGTTACCGGGACACCGAATGAAAAACTGTTTTTT. This translates into CASSYVTGTPNEKLFF.